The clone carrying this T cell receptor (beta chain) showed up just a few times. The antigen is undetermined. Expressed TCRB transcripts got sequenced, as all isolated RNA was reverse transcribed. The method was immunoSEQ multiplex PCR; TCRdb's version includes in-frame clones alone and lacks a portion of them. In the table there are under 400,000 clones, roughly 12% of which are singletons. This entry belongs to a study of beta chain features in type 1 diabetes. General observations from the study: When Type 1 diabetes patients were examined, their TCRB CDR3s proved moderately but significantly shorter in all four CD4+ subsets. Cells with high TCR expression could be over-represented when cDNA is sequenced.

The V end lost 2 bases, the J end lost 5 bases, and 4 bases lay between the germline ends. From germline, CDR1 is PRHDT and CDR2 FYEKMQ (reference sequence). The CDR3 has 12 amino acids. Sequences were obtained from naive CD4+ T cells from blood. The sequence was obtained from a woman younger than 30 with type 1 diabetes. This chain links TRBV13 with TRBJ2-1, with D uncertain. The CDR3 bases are TGTGCCAGCAGCTTACGGGACAATGAGCAGTTCTTC. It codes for CASSLRDNEQFF. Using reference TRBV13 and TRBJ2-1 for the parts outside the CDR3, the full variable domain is AAGVIQSPRHLIKEKRETATLKCYPIPRHDTVYWYQQGPGQDPQFLISFYEKMQSDKGSIPDRFSAQQFSDYHSELNMSSLELGDSALYFCASSLRDNEQFFGPGTRLTVL.